Shown below are 9 T cell receptor beta chains from a single sample sequenced in a study of blood T cell repertoires in COVID-19. Clones were read by immunoSEQ multiplex PCR, and TCRdb kept only the in-frame ones, dropping some. The table has around 190,000 clones, about 80% seen once; the top ten hold approximately 6.9%. Sequencing used peripheral blood. The receptors stem from a man in his sixties with acute or convalescent COVID-19.

J is TRBJ1-5 and V is TRBV5-6; D unresolved. V dropped 4 bases and J dropped 0 bases, with 11 bases sitting between them. The CDR3 has 15 residues. The V gene's germline CDR1 is SGHDT and CDR2 YYEEEE. Written as DNA, the CDR3 is TGTGCCAGCAGCATCACAGATTATAGCAATCAGCCCCAGCATTTT. Amino acids: CASSITDYSNQPQHF.

V is TRBV6-2 or TRBV6-3 and J is TRBJ1-5, with D maybe TRBD1 (5 bases). Germline assignment: CDR1 MNHEY and CDR2 SVGEGT. The CDR3 contains 15 residues. The V gene lost 2 bases and the J gene lost 2 bases, with 10 bases spanning the gap. CDR3 sequence (DNA): TGTGCCAGCAGTTACAGGGGTAGAGGCAATCAGCCCCAGCATTTT. It encodes CASSYRGRGNQPQHF.

The chain couples TRBV6-5 to TRBJ1-2; 9 nucleotides line up with TRBD1. Trimming at V came to 6 bases and at J to 5 bases, leaving 7 bases not matched to a gene. The length of the CDR3 is 14 residues. The germline V gene has CDR1 MNHEY and CDR2 SVGAGI. The CDR3 loop is CASSPTGGRYGYTF. In nucleotides, the CDR3 is TGTGCCAGCAGCCCGACAGGGGGAAGGTATGGCTACACCTTC.

The chain joins TRBV27 to TRBJ1-6, with D possibly matching TRBD1 (6 bases). Germline V gene lookup returns CDR1 MNHEY and CDR2 SMNVEV (reference sequence). This CDR3 comprises 14 residues. V lost 3 bases, J lost 5 bases, and 8 bases lay in between. The CDR3 loop is CASSLDSDNSPLHF. In nucleotides, the CDR3 is TGTGCCAGCAGTTTGGACAGTGATAATTCACCCCTCCACTTT.

This clone appeared once. This chain uses TRBV12-5 with TRBJ1-5; perhaps TRBD1 as D (6 bases). Trimming cost V 2 bases and J 7 bases, with 9 bases left between them. The CDR3 extends over 13 amino acids. CDR1 and CDR2 from the germline V gene are LGHNT and FRNRAP. Here the CDR3 DNA reads TGTGCTAGTGGTTTGTCCGACAGGCAGCCCCAGCATTTT. This codes for CASGLSDRQPQHF.

The V gene is TRBV6-6, the J gene TRBJ1-5, with 7 bases matching TRBD1. Losses at the gene ends were 10 bases for V and 2 bases for J; bases not matched to a gene: 11. The CDR3 extends over 15 amino acids. From germline, CDR1 is MNHNY and CDR2 SVGAGI (reference sequence). The CDR3 region is CAIGGVGSGNQPQHF. The CDR3 coding sequence is TGTGCCATAGGGGGCGTTGGGTCGGGCAATCAGCCCCAGCATTTT.

This clone appeared a few times. V is TRBV19 and J is TRBJ2-7; possibly TRBD2 for D (6 bases). V lost 3 bases, J lost 6 bases, and 6 bases lay in between. Looked up from germline, CDR1 is LNHDA and CDR2 is SQIVND (reference sequence). The CDR3 has 11 amino acids. Written as DNA, the CDR3 is TGTGCCAGTAGTATCGGGAGCGAGCAGTACTTC. It is translated as CASSIGSEQYF.

This clone was picked up a small number of times. The rearrangement links TRBV4-1 to TRBJ2-5; maybe TRBD1 (5 bases). The CDR3 has 13 residues. Germline V lookup: CDR1 MGHRA, CDR2 YSYEKL. Deletions cut 5 bases from V and 5 bases from J, with 12 bases between. The CDR3 region has the DNA TGCGCCAGCAGCGGACAAGCGTGGGAGACCCAGTACTTC. Protein: CASSGQAWETQYF.

The chain recombines TRBV18 with TRBJ2-2, with D possibly TRBD2 on 5 matching bases. CDR3 size: 16 residues. Germline values: CDR1 KGHSH, CDR2 LQKENI. V shed 3 bases and J shed 1 base, with 12 bases lying between them. CDR3 loop: CASSPASGLNTGELFF. The CDR3 DNA sequence: TGTGCCAGCTCACCGGCAAGCGGCTTGAACACCGGGGAGCTGTTTTTT.